This TCR beta chain was found in a study of cytomegalovirus exposure and HLA in healthy donors. CDR1 is LNHNV and CDR2 is YYDKDF in the germline V gene (reference sequence). The ends were cut back, 1 base at V and 5 bases at J, with 8 bases in the middle. The CDR3 totals 13 residues. This clone was seen only once. Its antigen is unknown. Study conclusions and caveats: For TCR beta chains, V- and J-gene trimming was later linked to a missense DCLRE1C variant. Follow-up analysis found HLA locus-dependent TCR association rates, highest for DRB1 and lowest for HLA-C.

Primers: 60 Vbeta forward and 13 Jbeta reverse. As processed by the authors: Later reanalysis found roughly 80 million unique TCR beta chains, around 9.9 million of them shared. Using immunoSEQ multiplex PCR, the repertoire was profiled, and TCRdb retains in-frame clones only, with some absent. The DNA was the basis for D and trimming; V, J and clone size are from that table. The sample contains 150,000 to 200,000 clones, 77% of which appear only once. J is TRBJ2-5 and V is TRBV15, with D possibly matching TRBD2 (5 bases). This receptor was taken from a man aged 50 to 60 in good health and CMV-seropositive. Sample: PBMCs. CDR3 sequence (DNA): TGTGCCACCAGCAGAGGAGGGTTGGAGACCCAGTACTTC. This codes for CATSRGGLETQYF.